This T cell receptor beta chain was documented in a study of blood T cell repertoires in COVID-19. CDR1 SGHAT and CDR2 FQNNGV come from the germline V gene. CDR3 length equals 19 residues. Trimming at V came to 3 bases and at J to 4 bases, leaving 13 bases not matched to a gene. Data came from immunoSEQ multiplex PCR; TCRdb stores just in-frame clones and leaves some out. In the table there are 85,000 to 95,000 clones, over 75% of which are singletons. This receptor was taken from a human donor with acute or convalescent COVID-19. The donor label of this sample is uncertain. Sequencing input: peripheral blood. This sequence joins TRBV11-2 and TRBJ2-2, with TRBD2 matching over 11 bases. CDR3 nucleotide sequence: TGTGCCAGCAGCTTCTCCCATTTCAGTAGCGGGGGGGCCACCGGGGAGCTGTTTTTT. This gives the protein CASSFSHFSSGGATGELFF.